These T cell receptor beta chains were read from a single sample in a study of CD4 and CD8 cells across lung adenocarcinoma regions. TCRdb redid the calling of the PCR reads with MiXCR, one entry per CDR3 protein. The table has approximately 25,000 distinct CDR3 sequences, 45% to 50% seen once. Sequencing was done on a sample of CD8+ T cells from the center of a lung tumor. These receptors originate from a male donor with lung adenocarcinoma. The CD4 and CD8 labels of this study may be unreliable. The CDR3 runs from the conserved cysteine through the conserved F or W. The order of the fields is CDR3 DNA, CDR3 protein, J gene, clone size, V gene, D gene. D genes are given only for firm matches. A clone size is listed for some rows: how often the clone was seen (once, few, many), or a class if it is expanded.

cdr3_nt: TGTGCCAGCAGTTATGGCGGGAGGTCCTACGAGCAGTACTTC; cdr3_aa: CASSYGGRSYEQYF; j_call: TRBJ2-7; clone_size: many; v_call: TRBV27; d_call: TRBD2
cdr3_nt: TGTGCCAGCAGGCTGACAGGGGGCCGTTACAATGAGCAGTTCTTC; cdr3_aa: CASRLTGGRYNEQFF; j_call: TRBJ2-1; clone_size: medium-sized; v_call: TRBV6-5; d_call: TRBD1
cdr3_nt: TGTGCCAGCAGTGAATGGACTAGCGGGTTTGTGGCGGATGAGCAGTTCTTC; cdr3_aa: CASSEWTSGFVADEQFF; j_call: TRBJ2-1; clone_size: NA; v_call: TRBV25-1; d_call: TRBD2
cdr3_nt: TGTGCCAGCAGCTTAGCTAGGACAGGGGGAAGGGAGACCCAGTTCTTC; cdr3_aa: CASSLARTGGRETQFF; j_call: TRBJ2-1; clone_size: NA; v_call: TRBV7-6; d_call: TRBD1
cdr3_nt: TGCTGCGGGGGCGTCGGGGGCGGCGGCACAGATACCCAGTACTTC; cdr3_aa: CCGGVGGGGTDTQYF; j_call: TRBJ2-5; clone_size: NA; v_call: TRBV10-2; d_call: NA
cdr3_nt: TGTGCCAGCAGCAACACCGGGGAGCTGTTTTTT; cdr3_aa: CASSNTGELFF; j_call: TRBJ2-2; clone_size: medium-sized; v_call: TRBV6-1; d_call: NA
cdr3_nt: TGTGCCAGCAGCTTTATAAGCGGTGAGGGGCAGTTCTTC; cdr3_aa: CASSFISGEGQFF; j_call: TRBJ2-1; clone_size: NA; v_call: TRBV27; d_call: NA
cdr3_nt: TGCGCCAGCAGCCGCCCGAACAGGGGCCAAGAGACCCAGTACTTC; cdr3_aa: CASSRPNRGQETQYF; j_call: TRBJ2-5; clone_size: few; v_call: TRBV4-1; d_call: TRBD1
cdr3_nt: TGTGCCAGCAGCACAAAGACAGGCCAATCACCCCTCCACTTT; cdr3_aa: CASSTKTGQSPLHF; j_call: TRBJ1-6; clone_size: NA; v_call: TRBV6-1; d_call: NA
cdr3_nt: TGCGCCAGCCGCCCAAATCCGGGACAGGGTAGGGGAGAGACCCAGTACTTC; cdr3_aa: CASRPNPGQGRGETQYF; j_call: TRBJ2-5; clone_size: NA; v_call: TRBV10-2; d_call: TRBD1
cdr3_nt: TGCGCCAGCAGCCCCGATCCGCCTAGCCTGTTACGGGAGCAGTTCTTC; cdr3_aa: CASSPDPPSLLREQFF; j_call: TRBJ2-1; clone_size: NA; v_call: TRBV4-1; d_call: NA
cdr3_nt: TGTGCCAGCAGCTTCACTACGGGAGGGGACACTGAAGCTTTCTTT; cdr3_aa: CASSFTTGGDTEAFF; j_call: TRBJ1-1; clone_size: NA; v_call: TRBV7-8; d_call: NA
cdr3_nt: TGTGCCACCAGCAGTGGCCCGGGAGGTTTCGGGTACGAGCAGTACTTC; cdr3_aa: CATSSGPGGFGYEQYF; j_call: TRBJ2-7; clone_size: NA; v_call: TRBV15; d_call: TRBD2
cdr3_nt: TGTGCCAGCACGGCAGGGCCAGCGAACACTGAAGCTTTCTTT; cdr3_aa: CASTAGPANTEAFF; j_call: TRBJ1-1; clone_size: medium-sized; v_call: TRBV6-1; d_call: NA
cdr3_nt: TGCGCCAGCAGGGGTAGCATGAATGAGCAGTTCTTC; cdr3_aa: CASRGSMNEQFF; j_call: TRBJ2-1; clone_size: few; v_call: TRBV10-2; d_call: NA
cdr3_nt: TGTGCCAGCAGTTGGGCGGGAGGGTTCGAGCAGTACTTC; cdr3_aa: CASSWAGGFEQYF; j_call: TRBJ2-7; clone_size: NA; v_call: TRBV27; d_call: TRBD2
cdr3_nt: TGTGCCAGCAGCTTAGCGGGGGGGCTGGGAGAGACCCAGTACTTC; cdr3_aa: CASSLAGGLGETQYF; j_call: TRBJ2-5; clone_size: NA; v_call: TRBV7-3; d_call: TRBD2
cdr3_nt: TGTGCCAGCACGGGGGACGGGGGCCGTGGCACAGAGACGCAGTACTTC; cdr3_aa: CASTGDGGRGTETQYF; j_call: TRBJ2-7; clone_size: NA; v_call: TRBV6-1; d_call: NA
cdr3_nt: TGTGCCACCAGCAGATTCGGGGGAGGGGGCTATAATGAGCAGTTCTTC; cdr3_aa: CATSRFGGGGYNEQFF; j_call: TRBJ2-1; clone_size: NA; v_call: TRBV15; d_call: NA
cdr3_nt: TGTGCCAGCAGTGACCCCAGGACTAGCGGGAGGTTGGTCGACACCGGGGAGCTGTTTTTT; cdr3_aa: CASSDPRTSGRLVDTGELFF; j_call: TRBJ2-2; clone_size: many; v_call: TRBV6-4; d_call: TRBD2
cdr3_nt: TGTGCCAGCAGTCGATCAGGACGTATCGGGTGGTCCTACAATGAGCAGTTCTTC; cdr3_aa: CASSRSGRIGWSYNEQFF; j_call: TRBJ2-1; clone_size: medium-sized; v_call: TRBV27; d_call: NA
cdr3_nt: TGTGCCAGCAGTTACTCTCGAGTAGTCAATGAGCAGTTCTTC; cdr3_aa: CASSYSRVVNEQFF; j_call: TRBJ2-1; clone_size: many; v_call: TRBV6-2/TRBV6-3; d_call: NA
cdr3_nt: TGTGCCATCAGTTTCTCGGGAGTCCCCCACGAGCAGTACTTC; cdr3_aa: CAISFSGVPHEQYF; j_call: TRBJ2-7; clone_size: medium-sized; v_call: TRBV10-3; d_call: NA
cdr3_nt: TGCGCCAGCCGTGGCCCGGGGCTGGGAACCAAAAACATGCAGTATTTC; cdr3_aa: CASRGPGLGTKNMQYF; j_call: TRBJ2-4; clone_size: NA; v_call: TRBV10-1; d_call: NA
cdr3_nt: TGTGCCAGCAGCGTGGGAGTCCGGAGCCAAGAGACGCAGTATTTT; cdr3_aa: CASSVGVRSQETQYF; j_call: TRBJ2-3; clone_size: NA; v_call: TRBV3-1; d_call: NA
cdr3_nt: TGTGCCAGCAGTTTATCGTGGGGGGACTATGGCTACACCTTC; cdr3_aa: CASSLSWGDYGYTF; j_call: TRBJ1-2; clone_size: once; v_call: TRBV27; d_call: NA
cdr3_nt: TGCGCCAGCAGCCAAGTTCCGGGTTCTAATGAAAAACTGTTTTTT; cdr3_aa: CASSQVPGSNEKLFF; j_call: TRBJ1-4; clone_size: NA; v_call: TRBV4-1; d_call: NA
cdr3_nt: TGCGCCAGCAGCCAGCACCTACAAGAGACCCAGTACTTC; cdr3_aa: CASSQHLQETQYF; j_call: TRBJ2-5; clone_size: NA; v_call: TRBV4-1; d_call: NA
cdr3_nt: TGCGCCAGCAGTGAGTTGAATCGATGGACCGGGGAGCTGTTTTTT; cdr3_aa: CASSELNRWTGELFF; j_call: TRBJ2-2; clone_size: NA; v_call: TRBV10-2; d_call: NA
cdr3_nt: TGTGCCAGCAGTGAAGCCGGGACCCGGGACCAGGAGACGCAGTACTTC; cdr3_aa: CASSEAGTRDQETQYF; j_call: TRBJ2-7; clone_size: NA; v_call: TRBV6-1; d_call: NA
cdr3_nt: TGTGCCACGGGGCAGTATGGCACAAATACGCAGTATTTC; cdr3_aa: CATGQYGTNTQYF; j_call: TRBJ2-3; clone_size: NA; v_call: TRBV10-3; d_call: NA
cdr3_nt: TGCAGTGCTAGAGCGGGACTAGGCGCAGATACGCAGTATTTT; cdr3_aa: CSARAGLGADTQYF; j_call: TRBJ2-3; clone_size: NA; v_call: TRBV20-1; d_call: TRBD2
cdr3_nt: TGTGCCAGCAGTAGAGCTCTAGCGGGAGAAACCTACGAGCAGTACTTC; cdr3_aa: CASSRALAGETYEQYF; j_call: TRBJ2-7; clone_size: many; v_call: TRBV6-1; d_call: TRBD2
cdr3_nt: TGTGCCAGCATTAGGACTAGCGGCCCCTACGAGCAGTACTTC; cdr3_aa: CASIRTSGPYEQYF; j_call: TRBJ2-7; clone_size: many; v_call: TRBV6-5; d_call: TRBD2
cdr3_nt: TGCGCCAGCAGTCCGGGTCCCCTGAGCGCAGATACGCAGTATTTT; cdr3_aa: CASSPGPLSADTQYF; j_call: TRBJ2-3; clone_size: many; v_call: TRBV10-1; d_call: NA
cdr3_nt: TGTGCCAGCAGCCAACCAAGGGGCGGGACCTTCAACGAGCAGTACTTC; cdr3_aa: CASSQPRGGTFNEQYF; j_call: TRBJ2-7; clone_size: NA; v_call: TRBV3-1; d_call: NA
cdr3_nt: TGTGCCAGCAGCCCGACTAGCGGCGAGACCCAGTACTTC; cdr3_aa: CASSPTSGETQYF; j_call: TRBJ2-5; clone_size: NA; v_call: TRBV7-3; d_call: TRBD2
cdr3_nt: TGTGCCAGCAGTCCGTCCTTCGGGAGAGGAAAAAATGAGCAGTACTTC; cdr3_aa: CASSPSFGRGKNEQYF; j_call: TRBJ2-7; clone_size: NA; v_call: TRBV6-1; d_call: NA
cdr3_nt: TGTGCCACCAGCAGAGTGGACTTGCAAGAGACCCAGTACTTC; cdr3_aa: CATSRVDLQETQYF; j_call: TRBJ2-5; clone_size: NA; v_call: TRBV15; d_call: NA
cdr3_nt: TGCAGTCCATATACAGGGTCCCGGGCCAACGTGCTGACTTTC; cdr3_aa: CSPYTGSRANVLTF; j_call: TRBJ2-6; clone_size: NA; v_call: TRBV20-1; d_call: NA